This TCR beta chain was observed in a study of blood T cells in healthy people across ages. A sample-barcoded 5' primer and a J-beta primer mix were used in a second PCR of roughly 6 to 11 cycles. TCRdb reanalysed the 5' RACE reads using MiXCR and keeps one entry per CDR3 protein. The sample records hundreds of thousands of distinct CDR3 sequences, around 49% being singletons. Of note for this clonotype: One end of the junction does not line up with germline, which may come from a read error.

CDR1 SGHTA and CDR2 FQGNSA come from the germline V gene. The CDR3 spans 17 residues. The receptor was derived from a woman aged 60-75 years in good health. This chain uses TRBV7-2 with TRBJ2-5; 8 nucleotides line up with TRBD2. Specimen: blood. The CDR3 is CANSLAASGGVRETQYF. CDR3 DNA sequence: TGTGCCAACAGCTTAGCTGCAAGCGGGGGCGTTAGGGAGACCCAGTACTTC.